This T cell receptor beta chain derives from a study of T-cell memory formation after mild COVID-19. The overall study: There were largely donor-specific TCR clusters.

This clonotype has a handful of counts. Its antigen is undetermined. General study findings and limits: A second wave of clones peaked on day 37, and their SARS-CoV-2 specificity went unconfirmed. The CD4+ clones that contracted clustered mainly within CM and EM, and the CD8+ clones concentrated in EMRA.

TCRdb re-derived calls from the 5' RACE reads in MiXCR, one entry per CDR3 protein. The data hold approximately 190,000 distinct CDR3 sequences, with about 17% observed a single time. Sequenced sample: PBMCs or a T cell subset sorted from them (not recorded which). This TCR was recovered from an adult woman who had mild COVID-19 (a few samples of this study predate the infection). Cell type and time point are not known.

Here the CDR3 reads CASSYRPHRGRDTEAFF. Written as DNA, the CDR3 is TGTGCCAGCAGTTACCGTCCTCACAGGGGGAGAGACACTGAAGCTTTCTTT. This chain links TRBV6-6 with TRBJ1-1; 8 bases match TRBD1. J gave up 3 bases and V 2 bases, and 11 bases lay outside the gene matches. Germline CDR1 reads MNHNY; CDR2 reads SVGAGI (reference sequence). The CDR3 runs 17 residues.